This T cell receptor (beta chain) was sequenced for a study of blood T cell repertoires in COVID-19. Trimming left V 6 bases short and J 1 base short, with 9 bases between. CDR3 size: 13 residues. Germline CDR1 is LNHDA and CDR2 is SQIVND (reference sequence). Study processing details: Reference gene primers were amplified, and this amplification served to estimate nucleated cell counts. The data were produced by immunoSEQ multiplex PCR, yet TCRdb's version contains in-frame clones alone and is incomplete. The D gene and trimming were derived from the DNA, and the V and J assignments and clone size from that table. The sample consists of some 220,000 clones, under 90% of them appearing once.

Sequenced material: peripheral blood. The chain is built from TRBV19 and TRBJ1-1, with D perhaps matching TRBD1 (6 bases). This clonotype was sampled from an elderly woman with active or convalescent COVID-19. CDR3 sequence reads: CASRYRENTEAFF. The CDR3 nucleotides read TGTGCCAGTAGGTACAGGGAGAACACTGAAGCTTTCTTT.